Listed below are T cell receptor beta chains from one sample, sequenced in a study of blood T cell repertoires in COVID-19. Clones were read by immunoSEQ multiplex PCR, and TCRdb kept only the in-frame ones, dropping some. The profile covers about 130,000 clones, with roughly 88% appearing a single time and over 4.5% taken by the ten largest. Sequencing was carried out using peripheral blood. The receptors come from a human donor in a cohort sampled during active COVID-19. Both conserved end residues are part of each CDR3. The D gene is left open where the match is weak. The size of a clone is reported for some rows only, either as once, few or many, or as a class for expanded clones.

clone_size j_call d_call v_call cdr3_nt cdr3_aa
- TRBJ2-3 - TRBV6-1 TGTGCCAGCAGTGAACTGGGGGCGCGGGGCACAGATACGCAGTATTTT CASSELGARGTDTQYF
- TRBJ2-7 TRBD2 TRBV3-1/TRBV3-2 TGTGCCAGCAGCCAGGCGGGAGGGCCCCACGAGCAGTACTTC CASSQAGGPHEQYF
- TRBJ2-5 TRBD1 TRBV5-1 TGCGCCAGCAGCCCGACAGGGGTTCGGGAGACCCAGTACTTC CASSPTGVRETQYF
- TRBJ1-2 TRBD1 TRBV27 TGTGCCAGCAGTTTTTTCCCCATTCAGGGGGCAGGGCATGGCTACACCTTC CASSFFPIQGAGHGYTF
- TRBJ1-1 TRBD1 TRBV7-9 TGTGCCAGCAGCGCTCTTCGGACAGGGACTAAGAACACTGAAGCTTTCTTT CASSALRTGTKNTEAFF
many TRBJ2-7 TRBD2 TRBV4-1 TGCGCCAGCAGCCAAGGACACAGCGGGAAATGGTACGAGCAGTACTTC CASSQGHSGKWYEQYF
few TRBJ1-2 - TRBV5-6 TGTGCCAGCAGCGCGGGGGCGTTCGGGGGAGGTGAAGGAGGCTACACCTTC CASSAGAFGGGEGGYTF
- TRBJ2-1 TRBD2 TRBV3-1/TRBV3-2 TGTGCCAGCAGCCGCCTCAGGGGACTAGCGGTCTACAATGAGCAGTTCTTC CASSRLRGLAVYNEQFF
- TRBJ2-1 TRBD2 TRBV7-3 TGTGCCAGCAGCCCACGAGCGGGAGGGCCGTACAATGAGCAGTTCTTC CASSPRAGGPYNEQFF
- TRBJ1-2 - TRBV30 TGTGCCTGGACCGGAGGTGCGGGTGGCTACACCTTC CAWTGGAGGYTF
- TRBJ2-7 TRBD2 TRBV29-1 TGCAGCGTTGATTTGCGACTAGCGGGAAGGGATTCTTACGAGCAGTACTTC CSVDLRLAGRDSYEQYF
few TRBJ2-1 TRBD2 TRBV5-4 TGTGCCAGCAGACTAGCGGGGTCCGCCAATGAGCAGTTCTTC CASRLAGSANEQFF
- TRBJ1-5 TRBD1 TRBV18 TGTGCCAGCTCCTTGACAGGGGCCAGGATTAGGGGTGACCAGCCCCAGCATTTT CASSLTGARIRGDQPQHF
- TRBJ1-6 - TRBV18 TGTGCCAGCTCACCAACTCCAGGGGAATCACCCCTCCACTTT CASSPTPGESPLHF
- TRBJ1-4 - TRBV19 TGTGCCAGTAGTAGAGGGGGAGTAATGAATGAAAAACTGTTTTTT CASSRGGVMNEKLFF
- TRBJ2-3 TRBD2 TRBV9 TGTGCCAGCAGCGATAGCGGGTCTAGCACAGATACGCAGTATTTT CASSDSGSSTDTQYF
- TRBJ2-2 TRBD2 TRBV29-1 TGCAGCGTACCCATAGCGGGATTTGGTACCGGGGAGCTGTTTTTT CSVPIAGFGTGELFF
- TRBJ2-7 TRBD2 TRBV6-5 TGTGCCAGCAGTACCCGGGGGGGGCGGCTGTACGAGCAGTACTTC CASSTRGGRLYEQYF
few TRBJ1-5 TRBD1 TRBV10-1 TGCGCCAGCAGTGAACAGGGGGTCCAGCCCCAGCATTTT CASSEQGVQPQHF
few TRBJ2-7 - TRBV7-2 TGTGCCAGCAGCCCAGAAACGGGAGCACTCTACGAGCAGTACTTC CASSPETGALYEQYF
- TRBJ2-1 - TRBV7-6 TGTGCCAGCAGCTTCCAGTCCTACAATGAGCAGTTCTTC CASSFQSYNEQFF
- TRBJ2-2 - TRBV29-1 TGCAGCGTGACCCGGGACACCTTAACCGGGGAGCTGTTTTTT CSVTRDTLTGELFF
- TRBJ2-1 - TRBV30 TGTGCCTGGAGTGTACGGGGGAATATAAATGAGCAGTTCTTC CAWSVRGNINEQFF
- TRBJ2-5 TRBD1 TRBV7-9 TGTGCCAGCAGCTTAGTTAGTACAGGGGGAGAGACCCAGTACTTC CASSLVSTGGETQYF
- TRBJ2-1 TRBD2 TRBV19 TGTGCCAGTAGTATAGCGGGAGGGCCAAGGGTCTTC CASSIAGGPRVF
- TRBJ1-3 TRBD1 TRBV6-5 TGTGCCAGCAGTTACTCAGGCAGGGGGGTAAACACCATATATTTT CASSYSGRGVNTIYF
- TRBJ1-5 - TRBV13 TGTGCCAGCAGCCAATACAGAAACGGGGGCAATCAGCCCCAGCATTTT CASSQYRNGGNQPQHF
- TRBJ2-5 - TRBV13 TGTGCCAGCAGCTTAAGCTTGGAGGAGACCCAGTACTTC CASSLSLEETQYF
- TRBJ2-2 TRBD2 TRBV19 TGTGCCAGTAGCGGGAGGGCCCTCGAGACCGGGGAGCTGTTTTTT CASSGRALETGELFF
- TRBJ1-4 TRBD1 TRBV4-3 TGCGCCAGCAGCCAACACAGGGGGGATGAAAAACTGTTTTTT CASSQHRGDEKLFF
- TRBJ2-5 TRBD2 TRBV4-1 TGCGCCAGCAGCCAAGATCCCTCGGGGGGGGCAGAGACCCAGTACTTC CASSQDPSGGAETQYF
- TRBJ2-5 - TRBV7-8 TGTGCCAGCAGCTTCACAGGGATACAAGAGACCCAGTACTTC CASSFTGIQETQYF
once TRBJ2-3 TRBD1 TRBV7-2 TGTGCCAGCAGCTTAACATGGACAGGGGGCACAGATACGCAGTATTTT CASSLTWTGGTDTQYF
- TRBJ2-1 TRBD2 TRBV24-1 TGTGCCACCAGTGATGTCACTAGCGGGAGGGCCCGGAGCTCCTACAATGAGCAGTTCTTC CATSDVTSGRARSSYNEQFF
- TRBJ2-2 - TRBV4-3 TGCGCCAGCAGCCAAGGGGGCGGATCCGGGGAGCTGTTTTTT CASSQGGGSGELFF
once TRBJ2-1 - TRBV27 TGTGCCAGCAGTGCTACCTCCAATGAGCAGTTCTTC CASSATSNEQFF
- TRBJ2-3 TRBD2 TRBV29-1 TGCAGCGTTAGAACTCTAGCGGGAGAGGGAGATACGCAGTATTTT CSVRTLAGEGDTQYF
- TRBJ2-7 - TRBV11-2 TGTGCCAGCTCGAAGCTGAACCCCTACGAGCAGTACTTC CASSKLNPYEQYF
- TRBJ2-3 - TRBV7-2 TGTGCCAGCAGCTTAGGACGCGATAGCGGAGGAACAGATACGCAGTATTTT CASSLGRDSGGTDTQYF
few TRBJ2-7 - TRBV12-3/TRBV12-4 TGTGCCAGCAGTTTTGGGCTTCCATACGAGCAGTACTTC CASSFGLPYEQYF
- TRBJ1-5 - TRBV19 TGTGCCAGTAGTCGAGGAGGGCCTCAGCCCCAGCATTTT CASSRGGPQPQHF
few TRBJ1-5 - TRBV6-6 TGTGCCAGCAGTTACTTGGGGAGTCAGCCCCAGCATTTT CASSYLGSQPQHF
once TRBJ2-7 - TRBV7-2 TGTGCCAGCAGCCCAGAGGGCCCAGGGGGGCGTTACGAGCAGTACTTC CASSPEGPGGRYEQYF
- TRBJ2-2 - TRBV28 TGTGCCACCCCAAAGTCCATCTGGCCCGGGGAGCTGTTTTTT CATPKSIWPGELFF
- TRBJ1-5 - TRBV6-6 TGTGCCAGCAGTTACTCCGTGGAGGGCGGCCAGCCCCAGCATTTT CASSYSVEGGQPQHF
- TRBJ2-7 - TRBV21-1 TGTGCCAGCAGAATCCCCCCAGGACAGGGGGGACGGGCCTACGAGCAGTACTTC CASRIPPGQGGRAYEQYF